This T cell receptor (beta chain) was profiled in a study of T cells in localized non-small cell lung cancer. TCRdb's copy holds only in-frame clones and misses some; the assay was immunoSEQ multiplex PCR. The profile covers tens of thousands of clones, with 84% appearing a single time and under 3.5% taken by the ten largest. The CDR3 is made up of 15 amino acids. V shed 1 base and J shed 6 bases, with 17 bases lying between them. Germline V gives CDR1 SGHRS, CDR2 YFSETQ. The chain is built from TRBV5-1 and TRBJ2-7; D not certain. Sequencing used peripheral blood, obtained before any cancer treatment. The receptor was isolated from a man aged 40 to 75 with stage I lung adenocarcinoma. CDR3 nucleotide sequence: TGCGCCAGCAGCTTGATAGATACAGCACCCTCCGAGCAGTACTTC. This encodes CASSLIDTAPSEQYF. Together with reference TRBV5-1 and TRBJ2-7, the CDR3 gives the full variable domain: KAGVTQTPRYLIKTRGQQVTLSCSPISGHRSVSWYQQTPGQGLQFLFEYFSETQRNKGNFPGRFSGRQFSNSRSEMNVSTLELGDSALYLCASSLIDTAPSEQYFGPGTRLTVT.